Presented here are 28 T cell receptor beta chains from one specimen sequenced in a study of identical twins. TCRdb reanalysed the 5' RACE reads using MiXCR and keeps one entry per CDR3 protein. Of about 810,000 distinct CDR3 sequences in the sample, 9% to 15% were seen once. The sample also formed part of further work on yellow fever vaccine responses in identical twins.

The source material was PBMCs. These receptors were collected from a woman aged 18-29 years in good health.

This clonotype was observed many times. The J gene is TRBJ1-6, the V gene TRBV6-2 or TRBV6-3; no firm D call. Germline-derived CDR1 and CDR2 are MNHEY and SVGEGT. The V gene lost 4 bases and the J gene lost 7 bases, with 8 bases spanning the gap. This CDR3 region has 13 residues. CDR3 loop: CASSSLGNSPLHF. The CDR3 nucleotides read TGTGCCAGCAGTTCATTGGGGAATTCACCCCTCCACTTT.

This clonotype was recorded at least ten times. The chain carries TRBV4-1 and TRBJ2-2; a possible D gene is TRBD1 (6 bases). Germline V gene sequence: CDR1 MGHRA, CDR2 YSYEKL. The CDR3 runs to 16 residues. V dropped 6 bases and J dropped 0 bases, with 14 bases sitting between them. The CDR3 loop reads CASRLTGLSNTGELFF. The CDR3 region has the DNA TGCGCCAGCAGGCTTACAGGGTTGTCGAACACCGGGGAGCTGTTTTTT.

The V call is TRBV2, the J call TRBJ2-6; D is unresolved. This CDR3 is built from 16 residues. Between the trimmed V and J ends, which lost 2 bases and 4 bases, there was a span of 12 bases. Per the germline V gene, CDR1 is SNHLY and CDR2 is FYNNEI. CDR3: CASSEFLRVGANVLTF. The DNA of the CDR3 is TGTGCCAGCAGTGAATTTTTACGGGTCGGGGCCAACGTCCTGACTTTC.

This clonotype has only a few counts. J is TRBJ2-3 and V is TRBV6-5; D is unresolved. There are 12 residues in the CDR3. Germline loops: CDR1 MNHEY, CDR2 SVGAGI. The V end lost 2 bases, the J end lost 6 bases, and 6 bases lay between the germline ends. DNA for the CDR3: TGTGCCAGCAGTTACCGGCCCGATACGCAGTATTTT. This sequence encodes CASSYRPDTQYF.

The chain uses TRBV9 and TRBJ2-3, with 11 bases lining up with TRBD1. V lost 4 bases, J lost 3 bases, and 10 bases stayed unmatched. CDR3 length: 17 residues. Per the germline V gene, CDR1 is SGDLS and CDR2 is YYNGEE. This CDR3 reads CASSSSGTGGMTDTQYF. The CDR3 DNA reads TGTGCCAGCAGCTCCTCGGGGACAGGGGGTATGACAGATACGCAGTATTTT. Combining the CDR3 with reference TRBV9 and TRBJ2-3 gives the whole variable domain DSGVTQTPKHLITATGQRVTLRCSPRSGDLSVYWYQQSLDQGLQFLIQYYNGEERAKGNILERFSAQQFPDLHSELNLSSLELGDSALYFCASSSSGTGGMTDTQYFGPGTRLTVL.

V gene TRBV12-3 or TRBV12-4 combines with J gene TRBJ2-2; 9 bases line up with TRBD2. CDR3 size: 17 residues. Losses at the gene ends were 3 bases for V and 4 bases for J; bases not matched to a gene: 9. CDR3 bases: TGTGCCAGCAGTTTCGGGACTAGCCCTACCTTCACCGGGGAGCTGTTTTTT. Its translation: CASSFGTSPTFTGELFF.

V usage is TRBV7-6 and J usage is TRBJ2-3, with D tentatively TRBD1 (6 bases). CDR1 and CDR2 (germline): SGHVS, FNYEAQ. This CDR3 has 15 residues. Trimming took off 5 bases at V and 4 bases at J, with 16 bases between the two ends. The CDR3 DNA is TGTGCCAGCAGCCCGCCTACAGGGTACGCAGATACGCAGTATTTT. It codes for CASSPPTGYADTQYF.

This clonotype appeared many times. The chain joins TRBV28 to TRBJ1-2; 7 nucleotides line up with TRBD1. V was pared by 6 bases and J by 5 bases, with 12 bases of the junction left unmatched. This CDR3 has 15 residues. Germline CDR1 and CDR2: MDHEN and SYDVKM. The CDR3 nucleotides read TGTGCCAGCAGCCAACCTCGGGGACAGTCTTATGGCTACACCTTC. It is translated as CASSQPRGQSYGYTF.

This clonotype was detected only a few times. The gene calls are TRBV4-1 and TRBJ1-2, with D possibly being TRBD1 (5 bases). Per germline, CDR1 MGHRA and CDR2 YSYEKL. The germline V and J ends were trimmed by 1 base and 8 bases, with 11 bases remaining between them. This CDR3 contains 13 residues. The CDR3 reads CASSQVGDRGYTF. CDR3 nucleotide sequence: TGCGCCAGCAGCCAAGTAGGGGACCGCGGCTACACCTTC.

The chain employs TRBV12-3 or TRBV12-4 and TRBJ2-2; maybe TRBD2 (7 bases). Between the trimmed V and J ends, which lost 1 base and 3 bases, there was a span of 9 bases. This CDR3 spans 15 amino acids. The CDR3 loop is CASSLGEGDTGELFF. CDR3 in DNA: TGTGCCAGCAGTTTAGGGGAGGGGGACACCGGGGAGCTGTTTTTT.

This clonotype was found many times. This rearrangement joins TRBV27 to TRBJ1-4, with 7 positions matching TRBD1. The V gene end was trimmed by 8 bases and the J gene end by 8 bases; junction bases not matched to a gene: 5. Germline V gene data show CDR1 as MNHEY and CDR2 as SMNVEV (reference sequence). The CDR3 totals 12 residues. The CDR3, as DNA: TGTGCCAGCCGGGGACAGAACGAAAAACTGTTTTTT. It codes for CASRGQNEKLFF.

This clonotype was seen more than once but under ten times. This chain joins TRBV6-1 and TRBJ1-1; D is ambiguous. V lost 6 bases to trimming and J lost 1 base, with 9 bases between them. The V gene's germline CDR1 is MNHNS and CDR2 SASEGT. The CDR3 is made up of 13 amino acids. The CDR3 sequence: CASSRVENTEAFF. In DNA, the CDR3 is TGTGCCAGCAGCCGGGTTGAGAACACTGAAGCTTTCTTT.

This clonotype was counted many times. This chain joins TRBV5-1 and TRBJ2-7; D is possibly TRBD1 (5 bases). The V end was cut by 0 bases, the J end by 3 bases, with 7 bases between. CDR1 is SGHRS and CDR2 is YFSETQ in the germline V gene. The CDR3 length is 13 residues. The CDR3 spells CASSLAGFYEQYF. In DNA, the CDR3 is TGCGCCAGCAGCTTGGCAGGGTTCTACGAGCAGTACTTC.

CDR3: CSVEFRFVATEAFF. The CDR3 coding sequence is TGCAGCGTTGAATTCAGGTTCGTAGCCACTGAAGCTTTCTTT. V usage is TRBV29-1 and J usage is TRBJ1-1, with no clear D. CDR1 and CDR2 (germline): SQVTM, ANQGSEA. This CDR3 region has 14 residues. V shed 2 bases and J shed 4 bases, with 14 bases lying between them.

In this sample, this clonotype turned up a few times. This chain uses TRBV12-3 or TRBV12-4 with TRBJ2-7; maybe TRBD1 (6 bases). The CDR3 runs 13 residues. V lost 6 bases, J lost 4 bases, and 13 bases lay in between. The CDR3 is CASRPRTDYEQYF. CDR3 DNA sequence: TGTGCCAGCAGACCTAGGACAGATTACGAGCAGTACTTC.

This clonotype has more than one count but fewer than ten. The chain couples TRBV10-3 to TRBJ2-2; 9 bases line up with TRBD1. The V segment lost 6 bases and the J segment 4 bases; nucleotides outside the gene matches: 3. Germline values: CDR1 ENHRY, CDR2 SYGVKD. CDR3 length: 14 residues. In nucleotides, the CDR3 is TGTGCCATCAGAGGGACAGGGTCCACCGGGGAGCTGTTTTTT. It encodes CAIRGTGSTGELFF.

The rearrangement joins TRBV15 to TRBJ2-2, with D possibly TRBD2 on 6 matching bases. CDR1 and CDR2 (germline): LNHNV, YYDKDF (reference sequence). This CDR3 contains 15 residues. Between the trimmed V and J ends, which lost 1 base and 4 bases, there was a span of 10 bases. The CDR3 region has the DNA TGTGCCACCAGCAGAGCGCCGGGGGTCACCGGGGAGCTGTTTTTT. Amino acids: CATSRAPGVTGELFF.

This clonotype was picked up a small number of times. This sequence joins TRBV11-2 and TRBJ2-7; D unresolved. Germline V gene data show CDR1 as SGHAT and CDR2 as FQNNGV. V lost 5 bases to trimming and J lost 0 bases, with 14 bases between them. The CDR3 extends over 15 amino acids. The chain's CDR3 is CASSRQHDTSYEQYF. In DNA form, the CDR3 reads TGTGCCAGCAGCAGGCAGCATGACACCTCCTACGAGCAGTACTTC.

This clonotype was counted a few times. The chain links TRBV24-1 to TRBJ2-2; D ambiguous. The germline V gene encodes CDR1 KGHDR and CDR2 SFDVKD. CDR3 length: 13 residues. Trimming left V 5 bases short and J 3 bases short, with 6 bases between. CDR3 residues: CATSVTDTGELFF. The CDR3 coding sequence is TGTGCCACCAGTGTTACGGACACCGGGGAGCTGTTTTTT.

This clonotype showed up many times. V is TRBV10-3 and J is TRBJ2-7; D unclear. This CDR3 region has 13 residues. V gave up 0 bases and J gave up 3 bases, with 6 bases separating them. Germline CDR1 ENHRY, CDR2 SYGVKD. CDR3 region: CAISESGNYEQYF. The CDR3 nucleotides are TGTGCCATCAGTGAGTCGGGCAACTACGAGCAGTACTTC.

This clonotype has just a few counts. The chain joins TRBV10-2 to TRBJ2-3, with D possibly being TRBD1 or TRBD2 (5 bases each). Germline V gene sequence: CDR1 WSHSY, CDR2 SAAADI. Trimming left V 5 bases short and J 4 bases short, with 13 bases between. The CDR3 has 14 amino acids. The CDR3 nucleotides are TGCGCCAGCAGTAGGGGACCCCCCGCAGATACGCAGTATTTT. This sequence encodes CASSRGPPADTQYF.

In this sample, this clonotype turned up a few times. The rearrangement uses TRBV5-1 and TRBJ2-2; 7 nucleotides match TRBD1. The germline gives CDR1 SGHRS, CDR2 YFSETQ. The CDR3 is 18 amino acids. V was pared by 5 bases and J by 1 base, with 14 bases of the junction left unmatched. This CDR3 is CASSWDSRAGLNTGELFF. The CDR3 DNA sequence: TGCGCCAGCAGTTGGGACAGCCGGGCCGGATTGAACACCGGGGAGCTGTTTTTT.

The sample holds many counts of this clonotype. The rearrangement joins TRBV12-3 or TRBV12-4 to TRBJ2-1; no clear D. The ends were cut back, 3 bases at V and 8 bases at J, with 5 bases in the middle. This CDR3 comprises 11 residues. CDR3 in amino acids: CASSFDDEQFF. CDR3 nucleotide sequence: TGTGCCAGCAGTTTTGACGATGAGCAGTTCTTC.

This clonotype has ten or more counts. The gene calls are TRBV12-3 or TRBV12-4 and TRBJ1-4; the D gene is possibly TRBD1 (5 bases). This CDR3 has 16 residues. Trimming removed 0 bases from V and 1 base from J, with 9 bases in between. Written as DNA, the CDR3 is TGTGCCAGCAGTTTAGCGCAGGGCGGAACTAATGAAAAACTGTTTTTT. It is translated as CASSLAQGGTNEKLFF.

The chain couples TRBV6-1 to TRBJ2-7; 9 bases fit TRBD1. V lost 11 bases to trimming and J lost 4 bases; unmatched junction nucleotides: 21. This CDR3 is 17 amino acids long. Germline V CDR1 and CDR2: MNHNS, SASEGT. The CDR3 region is CASREVMGQGPGYEQYF. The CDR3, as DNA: TGTGCCTCCAGGGAAGTGATGGGACAGGGCCCGGGGTACGAGCAGTACTTC.

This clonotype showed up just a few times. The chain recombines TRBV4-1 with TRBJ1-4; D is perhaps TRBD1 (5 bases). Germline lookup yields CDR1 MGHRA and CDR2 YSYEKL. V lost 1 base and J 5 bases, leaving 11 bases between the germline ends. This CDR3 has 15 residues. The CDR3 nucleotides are TGCGCCAGCAGCCAAGGAGACAGAACAAATGAAAAACTGTTTTTT. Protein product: CASSQGDRTNEKLFF.

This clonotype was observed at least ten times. The CDR3 loop reads CSATRDTSSYEQYF. The CDR3 DNA follows: TGCAGTGCAACACGCGACACAAGCTCCTACGAGCAGTACTTC. J is TRBJ2-7 and V is TRBV20-1; D ambiguous. The V end lost 6 bases, the J end lost 0 bases, and 15 bases lay between the germline ends. The CDR3 runs 14 residues. Germline V gene data show CDR1 as DFQATT and CDR2 as SNEGSKA (reference sequence).

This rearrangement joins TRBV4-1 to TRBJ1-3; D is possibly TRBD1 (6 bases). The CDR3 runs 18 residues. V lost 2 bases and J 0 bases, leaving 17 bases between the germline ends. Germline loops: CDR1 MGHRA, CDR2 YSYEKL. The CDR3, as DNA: TGCGCCAGCAGCCAACAAACCGGGACACCAGACTCTGGAAACACCATATATTTT. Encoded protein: CASSQQTGTPDSGNTIYF.